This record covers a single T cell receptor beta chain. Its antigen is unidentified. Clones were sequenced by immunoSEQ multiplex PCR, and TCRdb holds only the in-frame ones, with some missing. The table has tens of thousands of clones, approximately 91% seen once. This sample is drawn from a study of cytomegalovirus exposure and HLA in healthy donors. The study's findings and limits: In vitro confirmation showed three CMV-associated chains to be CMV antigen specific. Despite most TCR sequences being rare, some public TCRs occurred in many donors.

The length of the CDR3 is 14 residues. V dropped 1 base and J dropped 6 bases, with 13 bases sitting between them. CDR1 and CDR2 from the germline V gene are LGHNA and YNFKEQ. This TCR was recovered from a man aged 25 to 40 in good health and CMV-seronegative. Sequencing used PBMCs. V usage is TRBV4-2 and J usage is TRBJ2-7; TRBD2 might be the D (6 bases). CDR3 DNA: TGTGCCAGCAGCCAAGTTGATACAGCGGGCGAGCAGTACTTC. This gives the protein CASSQVDTAGEQYF.